These T cell receptor beta chains were read from a single sample in a study of cytomegalovirus exposure and HLA in healthy donors. Libraries were prepared by immunoSEQ multiplex PCR; TCRdb keeps only in-frame clonotypes and omits some of them. The sample holds about 180,000 clones, about three quarters seen once. Sequencing used PBMCs. Receptors were obtained from a woman in her 30s in good health and CMV-seropositive. Each CDR3 is given without its conserved first and last residue.

J gene	V gene	CDR3 protein
TRBJ2-7	TRBV28	ASSSPAVYEQY
TRBJ2-3	TRBV10-3	AARAGITDTQY
TRBJ2-5	TRBV28	ASSLAGVMETQY
TRBJ2-7	TRBV27	ASSLSGAYEQY
TRBJ2-7	TRBV7-9	ASSPPSGSVYEQY
TRBJ1-2	TRBV19	ASRPGQGMGYGYT
TRBJ2-2	TRBV30	AWSVHPNTGELF
TRBJ2-7	TRBV28	ASSFEGQSSYEQY
TRBJ2-3	TRBV2	ASSEVGGQADTQY
TRBJ2-3	TRBV7-9	ASSPGQGHTDTQY
TRBJ2-5	TRBV19	ASHQGPGETQY
TRBJ2-6	TRBV6-5	ASSFFSGANVLT
TRBJ1-1	TRBV4-3	ASSQGVARGSGEAF
TRBJ2-7	TRBV30	AWRGGQGAKTYEQY
TRBJ2-1	TRBV28	ASTPPTGTSGYNEQF
TRBJ1-6	TRBV2	ASSGATPLH
TRBJ2-5	TRBV27	ASSSTGEETQY
TRBJ2-2	TRBV30	AWSPYSGRVSGELF
TRBJ2-7	TRBV6-1	ASSGWTRIGNEQY
TRBJ2-3	TRBV4-2	ASSQDYFQRGNTDTQY
TRBJ1-2	TRBV29-1	SVNDRGYGYT
TRBJ2-1	TRBV14	ASSQVRGRGEQF
TRBJ2-2	TRBV11-2	ASSSGLAGGTGELF
TRBJ2-7	TRBV7-2	ASSPRDRGLSSYEQY
TRBJ1-4	TRBV5-1	ASSMGPERVQGEKLF
TRBJ1-1	TRBV4-2	ASSQDGGTGTFLNTEAF
TRBJ1-2	TRBV5-4	ASSSQTGITSGYT
TRBJ1-1	TRBV27	ASSFRQGATEAF
TRBJ2-6	TRBV5-6	ASSVTGGRGANVLT
TRBJ2-7	TRBV6-5	ASSAGLAGGDEQY
TRBJ1-1	TRBV5-1	ASSFSGENTEAF
TRBJ2-7	TRBV28	ASSTVTDTYEQY
TRBJ1-2	TRBV2	ASSDGPDIRSHGYT
TRBJ1-1	TRBV10-3	AISTGENTEAF
TRBJ2-3	TRBV5-3	ARSLESRRGRTDTQY
TRBJ1-5	TRBV6-1	ATTPAQGTNQPQH
TRBJ2-5	TRBV27	ASSLSPAERAQETQY
TRBJ2-2	TRBV7-9	ASSLVPGLAASGELF
TRBJ2-1	TRBV28	ASSLGTGTVEQF
TRBJ2-7	TRBV27	ASRIQGIAGGYEQY
TRBJ1-2	TRBV10-3	AISEEGVGYT
TRBJ1-2	TRBV27	ASSPGQGTGGYT
TRBJ2-1	TRBV9	ASSAQGSWYNEQF
TRBJ2-7	TRBV6-1	ASSPGLAYSGEQY
TRBJ2-1	TRBV12-5	ASGFPGQAIYNEQF